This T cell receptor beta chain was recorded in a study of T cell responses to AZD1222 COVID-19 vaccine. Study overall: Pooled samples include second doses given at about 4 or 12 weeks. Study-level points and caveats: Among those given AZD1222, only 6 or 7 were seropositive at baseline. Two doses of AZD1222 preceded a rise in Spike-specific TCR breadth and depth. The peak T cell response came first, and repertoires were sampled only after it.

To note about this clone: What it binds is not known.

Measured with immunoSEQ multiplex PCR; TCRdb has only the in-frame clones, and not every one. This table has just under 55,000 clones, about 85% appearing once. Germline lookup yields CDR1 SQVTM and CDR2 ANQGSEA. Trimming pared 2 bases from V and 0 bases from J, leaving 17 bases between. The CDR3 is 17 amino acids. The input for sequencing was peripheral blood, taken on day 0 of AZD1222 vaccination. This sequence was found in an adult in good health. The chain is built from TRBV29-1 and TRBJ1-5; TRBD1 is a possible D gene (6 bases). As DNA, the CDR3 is TGCAGCGTTGAAACAACAGGGCGAATCTCTAGCAATCAGCCCCAGCATTTT. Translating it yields CSVETTGRISSNQPQHF.